This T cell receptor (beta chain) was obtained from a study of T-cell reconstitution after alpha-beta-depleted transplantation in children. This clonotype showed up many times. V shed 1 base and J shed 2 bases, with 9 bases lying between them. Germline CDR1 reads SGHVS; CDR2 reads FQNEAQ. The CDR3 has 14 residues. Unique molecular identifiers featured in how the TCRbeta library was prepared. TCRdb fed the PCR reads into MiXCR, producing one record per CDR3 protein. The repertoire holds about 600,000 distinct CDR3 sequences, with about 11% as singletons. This TCR came from a human donor who donated a stem cell graft to a child with acute myeloid leukemia. The V gene is TRBV7-8, the J gene TRBJ2-7, with D hard to call. The sequenced sample was PBMCs from the stem cell graft donor, obtained from the stem cell graft. The CDR3 region has the DNA TGTGCCAGCAGCTTAGGGACGCCGCCCTACGAGCAGTACTTC. Protein product: CASSLGTPPYEQYF.